The clone carrying this T cell receptor beta chain was observed a few times. Its target is not known. At deep level, the assay was performed. Among the unsorted PBMC samples, replicate PCRs used roughly 300 ng DNA, about 30,000 T cell genomes. The data were produced by immunoSEQ multiplex PCR, yet TCRdb's version contains in-frame clones alone and is incomplete. The table lists about half a million clones, 70% to 80% of them singletons. This record comes from a study of shared clonotypes between healthy human individuals. Findings and limits, study-wide: With few donors, the genetic and exposure-history diversity represented was limited.

Trimming removed 4 bases from V and 0 bases from J, with 12 bases in between. This CDR3 has 15 amino acids. The germline CDR1 and CDR2 sequences are MNHNY and SVGAGI (reference sequence). Specimen: PBMCs. The chain uses TRBV6-6 and TRBJ1-2; D is undetermined. This receptor was identified in a woman aged 35 to 49 in good health. Some clones in this sample may be carry-over from other donors' samples. CDR3 sequence (DNA): TGTGCCAGCAGTTTACCCCCCCCTACTAACTATGGCTACACCTTC. It codes for CASSLPPPTNYGYTF.